The rows below give T cell receptor beta chains drawn from one sample of a study of blood T cell repertoires in COVID-19. Clones were sequenced by immunoSEQ multiplex PCR, and TCRdb holds only the in-frame ones, with some missing. This sample yields about 220,000 clones, of which approximately 83% are seen a single time; 2% to 2.5% belongs to the top ten. The specimen was peripheral blood. Receptors were obtained from a woman aged 55-70 years with acute or convalescent COVID-19. Each CDR3 is given with its conserved first and last residue. A D gene is named only where the DNA matches it firmly. The listing skips clone size in some rows; elsewhere it reads once, few, many or a size class.

TRBV18	TRBD1	NA	TRBJ2-5	CASSNNRQGLQETQYF	TGTGCCAGCTCAAACAACCGACAGGGCCTCCAAGAGACCCAGTACTTC
TRBV6-2/TRBV6-3	TRBD1	NA	TRBJ1-1	CASSIQGWVDTEAFF	TGTGCCAGCAGTATACAGGGGTGGGTAGACACTGAAGCTTTCTTT
TRBV2	TRBD1	NA	TRBJ1-2	CASSRDSYGYTF	TGTGCCAGCAGCCGGGACAGTTATGGCTACACCTTC
TRBV6-5	TRBD1	few	TRBJ2-3	CASIMDRGTDTQYF	TGTGCCAGCATTATGGACAGGGGGACAGATACGCAGTATTTT
TRBV4-3	NA	NA	TRBJ1-4	CASSQETGRNEKLFF	TGCGCCAGCAGCCAAGAGACAGGACGAAATGAAAAACTGTTTTTT
TRBV2	NA	once	TRBJ1-2	CASSQEGGSVYGYTF	TGTGCCAGCAGCCAAGAGGGGGGGTCGGTCTATGGCTACACCTTC
TRBV12-3/TRBV12-4	TRBD1	NA	TRBJ1-5	CASSISRDSPQHF	TGTGCCAGCAGTATATCCCGGGACAGCCCTCAGCATTTT
TRBV20-1	NA	few	TRBJ2-1	CSASRRSNEQFF	TGCAGTGCTAGTAGGAGGTCCAATGAGCAGTTCTTC
TRBV4-2	NA	NA	TRBJ1-3	CASSQVNGNTIYF	TGTGCCAGCAGCCAAGTAAATGGAAACACCATATATTTT
TRBV11-2	NA	NA	TRBJ2-7	CASSSYQGNNVEQYF	TGTGCCAGCAGCTCTTACCAGGGTAACAACGTCGAGCAGTACTTC
TRBV3-1/TRBV3-2	TRBD2	once	TRBJ2-1	CASSQRVAGGPGDNEQFF	TGTGCCAGCAGCCAAAGAGTTGCGGGGGGGCCGGGGGACAATGAGCAGTTCTTC
TRBV7-9	NA	NA	TRBJ1-3	CASRGVGNTIYF	TGTGCCAGCAGGGGAGTTGGAAACACCATATATTTT
TRBV30	TRBD2	once	TRBJ2-1	CAWNSQRGSSYNEQFF	TGTGCCTGGAATAGCCAGCGGGGGTCTTCCTACAATGAGCAGTTCTTC
TRBV4-1	NA	NA	TRBJ1-5	CASSHYETGRSNQPQHF	TGCGCCAGCAGCCACTACGAGACAGGACGCAGCAATCAGCCCCAGCATTTT
TRBV7-2	TRBD2	NA	TRBJ2-2	CASRRLAGLNTGELFF	TGTGCCAGCAGACGACTAGCGGGGTTGAACACCGGGGAGCTGTTTTTT
TRBV11-2	NA	NA	TRBJ1-4	CASSLAVGLKNEKLFF	TGTGCCAGCAGCTTAGCAGTGGGACTCAAGAATGAAAAACTGTTTTTT
TRBV28	NA	once	TRBJ1-6	CASLRALDSPLHF	TGTGCCAGCCTGAGGGCCTTGGATTCACCCCTCCACTTT
TRBV5-4	TRBD1	NA	TRBJ1-2	CASSSFGQGGHGYTF	TGTGCCAGCAGCTCATTCGGACAGGGCGGGCATGGCTACACCTTC
TRBV27	TRBD1	NA	TRBJ1-2	CASSFGQGIGYTF	TGTGCCAGCAGTTTTGGACAGGGGATTGGCTACACCTTC
TRBV11-2	TRBD2	NA	TRBJ2-1	CASSLDTSGGATEQFF	TGTGCCAGCAGCTTAGATACTAGCGGGGGGGCCACTGAGCAGTTCTTC
TRBV10-2	NA	NA	TRBJ1-2	CASSDEGGYGYTF	TGTGCCAGCAGTGATGAGGGAGGCTATGGCTACACCTTC
TRBV4-2	NA	NA	TRBJ1-2	CASSQDTGLGYTF	TGTGCCAGCAGCCAAGATACAGGATTGGGCTACACCTTC
TRBV20-1	NA	NA	TRBJ1-1	CSASISTGHTEAFF	TGCAGTGCTAGTATATCAACAGGTCACACTGAAGCTTTCTTT
TRBV2	TRBD1	NA	TRBJ1-1	CASSYGTGRTEAFF	TGTGCCAGCAGTTACGGGACAGGGCGGACTGAAGCTTTCTTT
TRBV13	NA	NA	TRBJ1-2	CASSLLQFSYGYTF	TGTGCCAGCAGCTTATTACAGTTTTCTTATGGCTACACCTTC
TRBV5-1	NA	NA	TRBJ1-1	CASSLPGYNTEAFF	TGCGCCAGCAGCTTGCCAGGGTATAACACTGAAGCTTTCTTT
TRBV10-3	NA	NA	TRBJ2-2	CAIRQGANTGELFF	TGTGCCATCAGACAGGGCGCGAACACCGGGGAGCTGTTTTTT
TRBV28	NA	NA	TRBJ1-1	CASSLVWRGTNTEAFF	TGTGCCAGCAGTTTGGTGTGGCGGGGAACTAACACTGAAGCTTTCTTT
TRBV7-2	NA	NA	TRBJ1-1	CASSPTGRAGTEAFF	TGTGCCAGCAGCCCGACGGGGAGGGCGGGAACTGAAGCTTTCTTT
TRBV3-1/TRBV3-2	TRBD2	NA	TRBJ2-3	CASSQASGGTSSADTQYF	TGTGCCAGCAGCCAAGCTAGCGGGGGGACTAGCAGTGCAGATACGCAGTATTTT
TRBV24-1	TRBD2	NA	TRBJ2-1	CAAWREERGRAQFF	TGTGCCGCCTGGCGGGAGGAGCGGGGACGAGCGCAGTTCTTC
TRBV20-1	NA	once	TRBJ2-7	CSAGDSREQYF	TGCAGTGCTGGGGACTCTCGGGAGCAGTACTTC
TRBV14	NA	once	TRBJ1-3	CASSQDTSGLRGNTIYF	TGTGCCAGCAGCCAAGATACGTCCGGACTACGTGGAAACACCATATATTTT
TRBV7-8	TRBD1	NA	TRBJ1-1	CASSLLTGDTEAFF	TGTGCCAGCAGCTTATTAACAGGGGACACTGAAGCTTTCTTT
TRBV2	TRBD1	once	TRBJ1-2	CASSGDRGRYGYTF	TGTGCCAGCAGTGGTGACAGGGGAAGGTATGGCTACACCTTC
TRBV7-2	TRBD1	NA	TRBJ2-1	CASSSRQGARNNEQFF	TGTGCCAGCAGCTCCCGACAGGGGGCGCGGAACAATGAGCAGTTCTTC
TRBV18	TRBD1	NA	TRBJ1-1	CASSPGTGAGNTEAFF	TGTGCCAGCTCACCAGGGACAGGGGCGGGGAACACTGAAGCTTTCTTT
TRBV2	TRBD2	once	TRBJ2-5	CASSDKPSGGPQETQYF	TGTGCCAGCAGTGACAAGCCTAGCGGGGGGCCCCAAGAGACCCAGTACTTC
TRBV3-1/TRBV3-2	NA	NA	TRBJ2-2	CASSQEGDWPEAGELFF	TGTGCCAGCAGCCAAGAAGGGGACTGGCCCGAGGCCGGGGAGCTGTTTTTT
TRBV14	TRBD1	NA	TRBJ2-5	CASSQGQGFGVPGQETQYF	TGTGCCAGCAGCCAAGGACAGGGGTTCGGGGTACCCGGCCAAGAGACCCAGTACTTC
TRBV30	TRBD1	NA	TRBJ1-1	CAWGQGATTEAFF	TGTGCCTGGGGACAGGGGGCAACCACTGAAGCTTTCTTT
TRBV5-1	NA	NA	TRBJ1-2	CASSPPTAEVGGYTF	TGCGCCAGCAGCCCTCCGACAGCTGAGGTGGGTGGCTACACCTTC
TRBV5-1	TRBD1	NA	TRBJ2-1	CASSLQGINEQFF	TGCGCCAGCAGCTTACAGGGGATTAATGAGCAGTTCTTC
TRBV18	NA	NA	TRBJ1-4	CASSRNRDELFF	TGTGCCAGCTCCCGAAACAGGGACGAGTTGTTTTTT
TRBV4-1	TRBD1	NA	TRBJ1-4	CASSRDRSANEKLFF	TGCGCCAGCAGCCGGGACAGGTCGGCTAATGAAAAACTGTTTTTT
TRBV6-2/TRBV6-3	NA	few	TRBJ2-5	CASSYWPSGTSQRETQYF	TGTGCCAGCAGTTACTGGCCCTCTGGGACATCCCAGAGGGAGACCCAGTACTTC
TRBV30	NA	NA	TRBJ1-1	CAWIRNTEAFF	TGTGCCTGGATCAGGAACACTGAAGCTTTCTTT
TRBV5-1	TRBD2	NA	TRBJ2-7	CASSLADSGGSYEQYF	TGCGCCAGCAGCTTGGCCGATAGCGGGGGTTCCTACGAGCAGTACTTC
TRBV2	NA	NA	TRBJ1-5	CASSDLGNNQPQHF	TGTGCCAGCAGTGATTTGGGCAACAATCAGCCCCAGCATTTT
TRBV28	TRBD1	NA	TRBJ1-5	CASILQGAVGNQPQHF	TGTGCCAGCATTCTACAGGGGGCCGTGGGCAATCAGCCCCAGCATTTT
TRBV12-3/TRBV12-4	TRBD1	NA	TRBJ1-6	CASSLETGAPLHF	TGTGCCAGCAGTCTGGAGACAGGGGCTCCCCTCCACTTT
TRBV12-3/TRBV12-4	NA	NA	TRBJ1-5	CASSSLNF	TGTGCCAGCAGTTCCCTTAATTTT
TRBV28	NA	NA	TRBJ1-2	CASSLPQNLNGYTF	TGTGCCAGCAGTTTACCGCAGAACCTCAATGGCTACACCTTC
TRBV5-1	NA	NA	TRBJ2-2	CASNGGGALNTGELFF	TGCGCCAGTAACGGAGGCGGGGCCCTCAACACCGGGGAGCTGTTTTTT
TRBV30	NA	NA	TRBJ1-1	CAWSEGGGSTEAFF	TGTGCCTGGAGTGAGGGCGGCGGGAGCACTGAAGCTTTCTTT
TRBV2	NA	few	TRBJ1-2	CASSEMAGLYGYTF	TGTGCCAGCAGTGAGATGGCAGGACTATATGGCTACACCTTC
TRBV5-1	TRBD1	NA	TRBJ1-4	CASSSGTGNEKLFF	TGCGCCAGCAGCTCCGGGACAGGGAATGAAAAACTGTTTTTT
TRBV10-3	TRBD1	NA	TRBJ1-1	CAIRRGPGQGATEAFF	TGTGCCATCAGAAGGGGGCCGGGACAGGGGGCCACTGAAGCTTTCTTT
TRBV4-3	TRBD1	NA	TRBJ2-7	CASSSGTGTSYEQYF	TGCGCCAGCAGCTCAGGGACAGGAACCTCCTACGAGCAGTACTTC